This TCR beta chain stems from a study of HIV-infected patients and healthy controls. The trim removed 4 bases at V and 3 bases at J, leaving 5 bases unmatched. The CDR3 spans 14 residues. Germline V CDR1 and CDR2: SGHTA, FQGNSA. Alpha and beta constant-region primers primed reverse transcription of about 470 ng RNA. Using multiplexing indices, alpha and beta chain libraries were generated apart by chain-specific third strand synthesis. TCRdb processed the 5' RACE reads anew with MiXCR; each CDR3 protein has one entry. The data contain approximately 14,000 distinct CDR3 sequences, 9% to 10% of them singletons. Whole blood was used without fractionation, so all unsorted peripheral T cells were included. This clonotype was seen ten or more times.

What was sequenced was blood. The clonotype was recovered from an adult in good health. This sequence joins TRBV7-2 and TRBJ1-2; the match to TRBD1 covers 7 bases. CDR3 nucleotide sequence: TGTGCCAGCAGCTCCGACAGGGCGGACTATGGCTACACCTTC. It is translated as CASSSDRADYGYTF.